Shown below are 18 T cell receptor beta chains from a single sample sequenced in a study of early T cells in non-severe SARS-CoV-2 infection. TCRdb ran MiXCR on the 5' RACE reads and lists one entry per CDR3 protein. The data contain more than 85,000 distinct CDR3 sequences, approximately 15% of them singletons. Sample: whole blood. These receptors came from an adult who was a healthcare worker with PCR-confirmed SARS-CoV-2 infection or an uninfected control (not recorded which).

This clonotype was observed a few times. The rearrangement uses TRBV6-2 or TRBV6-3 and TRBJ2-2; 7 bases line up with TRBD2. CDR3 length equals 15 residues. The V gene's germline CDR1 is MNHEY and CDR2 SVGEGT. Trimming at V came to 2 bases and at J to 1 base, leaving 1 base not matched to a gene. The CDR3 here is CASSYREVNTGELFF. DNA for the CDR3: TGTGCCAGCAGTTACCGGGAGGTGAACACCGGGGAGCTGTTTTTT.

This clonotype was detected ten times or more. The CDR3 DNA sequence: TGTGCCAGCAGGGGGACAGTTAGCTCCGAGCAGTACTTC. Translation gives CASRGTVSSEQYF. The chain uses TRBV27 and TRBJ2-7; TRBD1 aligns across 7 bases. The V gene's germline CDR1 is MNHEY and CDR2 SMNVEV (reference sequence). The CDR3 loop spans 13 amino acids. V was pared by 6 bases and J by 6 bases, with 8 bases of the junction left unmatched.

This clonotype has a handful of counts. V and J are TRBV5-1 and TRBJ2-7; D call uncertain. V gave up 6 bases and J gave up 0 bases, with 10 bases separating them. There are 13 residues in the CDR3. The germline CDR1 and CDR2 sequences are SGHRS and YFSETQ. The CDR3 DNA reads TGCGCCAGCAAAGAAGCCAGCTCCTACGAGCAGTACTTC. The encoded protein is CASKEASSYEQYF.

The genes are TRBV5-1 and TRBJ2-2; no reliable D call. Germline CDR1 SGHRS, CDR2 YFSETQ. The CDR3 has 15 amino acids. V gave up 2 bases and J gave up 4 bases, with 12 bases separating them. CDR3 protein: CASSLEYSSTGELFF. The CDR3 DNA sequence: TGCGCCAGCAGCTTAGAATATAGCTCCACCGGGGAGCTGTTTTTT.

This clonotype was seen only a few times. The chain uses TRBV6-1 and TRBJ2-7, with 8 nucleotides matching TRBD1. Germline trimming cut 3 bases from V and 6 bases from J; bases unmatched to any gene: 7. This CDR3 has 14 residues. CDR1 is MNHNS and CDR2 is SASEGT in the germline V gene. The CDR3 loop is CASSEMLQGGEQYF. The CDR3 nucleotides are TGTGCCAGCAGTGAGATGTTACAGGGGGGCGAGCAGTACTTC.

This clonotype showed up many times. The J gene is TRBJ2-7, the V gene TRBV14, with D tentatively TRBD1 (5 bases). Germline-derived CDR1 and CDR2 are SGHDN and FVKESK. V lost 4 bases and J lost 0, with 10 bases in between. The CDR3 runs 14 residues. The CDR3 protein is CASSPGLSSYEQYF. CDR3 nucleotide sequence: TGTGCCAGCAGCCCAGGGTTGAGCTCCTACGAGCAGTACTTC.

This chain joins TRBV27 and TRBJ1-4; 7 positions agree with TRBD1. There are 15 residues in the CDR3. The V segment lost 8 bases and the J segment 3 bases; nucleotides outside the gene matches: 9. Germline V gives CDR1 MNHEY, CDR2 SMNVEV (reference sequence). As DNA, the CDR3 is TGTGCCAGCGGCAGAACCGGGACAGCTAATGAAAAACTGTTTTTT. This encodes CASGRTGTANEKLFF.

The sample holds a few counts of this clonotype. The rearrangement joins TRBV7-2 to TRBJ1-2; D might be TRBD1 (5 bases). Germline lookup yields CDR1 SGHTA and CDR2 FQGNSA. The V and J ends lost 1 base and 4 bases respectively, with 7 bases between them. This CDR3 has 13 amino acids. The CDR3 sequence: CASSLDTGYGYTF. CDR3 in DNA: TGTGCCAGCAGCTTAGACACAGGCTATGGCTACACCTTC.

Only a few counts were recorded for this clonotype. The chain joins TRBV7-2 to TRBJ2-1, with a weak D call TRBD2 (7 bases). CDR3 size: 15 residues. Per germline, CDR1 SGHTA and CDR2 FQGNSA. V shed 4 bases and J shed 5 bases, with 15 bases lying between them. CDR3 sequence: CASSSWAGADNEQFF. DNA of the CDR3: TGTGCCAGCAGCTCATGGGCGGGGGCCGACAATGAGCAGTTCTTC.

V usage is TRBV27 and J usage is TRBJ1-5, with D possibly TRBD1 on 6 matching bases. The CDR3 extends over 15 amino acids. Germline V gene lookup returns CDR1 MNHEY and CDR2 SMNVEV (reference sequence). With 2 bases removed from V and 5 bases from J, the gap between germline ends came to 13 bases. This CDR3 is CASSLNRETYQPQHF. Here the CDR3 DNA reads TGTGCCAGCAGTTTAAACAGGGAAACTTATCAGCCCCAGCATTTT.

The sample holds many counts of this clonotype. The chain recombines TRBV5-5 with TRBJ2-7; TRBD2 matches at 12 bases. V lost 5 bases and J lost 3; bases outside the gene matches: 3. This CDR3 has 14 amino acids. Germline V gives CDR1 SGHKS, CDR2 YYEKEE (reference sequence). CDR3 sequence: CASSRLAGDYEQYF. In nucleotides, the CDR3 is TGTGCCAGCAGTAGACTAGCGGGGGACTACGAGCAGTACTTC.

The chain carries TRBV12-3 or TRBV12-4 and TRBJ1-1; D unclear. The CDR3 is 16 residues long. The ends were cut back, 3 bases at V and 0 bases at J, with 14 bases in the middle. The CDR3 sequence is CASSFPSETLNTEAFF. In DNA, the CDR3 is TGTGCCAGCAGTTTTCCTTCCGAGACCTTGAACACTGAAGCTTTCTTT.

The chain carries TRBV12-2 and TRBJ1-2; the tabulated D call, TRBD1, remains unverified against the DNA. TRBV12-2 is recorded as a pseudogene. The CDR3 covers 17 residues. This CDR3 reads CASRLVLSRQDNYGYTF. As DNA, the CDR3 is TGTGCAAGTCGCTTAGTCCTGTCGCGACAGGATAACTATGGCTACACCTTC.

The table lists this clonotype with a few counts. The chain recombines TRBV6-2 or TRBV6-3 with TRBJ2-2, with D possibly TRBD1 on 5 matching bases. This CDR3 is 15 amino acids long. The V end was cut by 8 bases, the J end by 7 bases, with 20 bases between. Germline values: CDR1 MNHEY, CDR2 SVGEGT. CDR3 sequence (DNA): TGTGCCAGCCGCCTTGGGGCTTTGCTTCGCGGGGAGCTGTTTTTT. Translating it yields CASRLGALLRGELFF.

This clonotype was seen a few times. The V and J genes are TRBV6-6 and TRBJ1-1, with no clear D. Germline lookup yields CDR1 MNHNY and CDR2 SVGAGI (reference sequence). The germline V and J ends were trimmed by 0 bases and 1 base, with 15 bases remaining between them. The CDR3 contains 17 residues. As DNA, the CDR3 is TGTGCCAGCAGTTACTCGATGGTTAGTGGACCGAACACTGAAGCTTTCTTT. This encodes CASSYSMVSGPNTEAFF.

CDR3 coding DNA: TGTGCCAGCCAAGACAGCAACAGCAATCAGCCCCAGCATTTT. This gives the protein CASQDSNSNQPQHF. The V gene is TRBV2, the J gene TRBJ1-5; TRBD1 might be the D (5 bases). Trimming took off 8 bases at V and 1 base at J, with 12 bases between the two ends. The CDR3 has 14 amino acids. In germline, CDR1 is SNHLY, CDR2 FYNNEI.

This clonotype was seen more than once but under ten times. V usage is TRBV20-1 and J usage is TRBJ2-7; a weak D match, TRBD2 (6 bases). The CDR3 consists of 12 residues. Germline assignment: CDR1 DFQATT and CDR2 SNEGSKA (reference sequence). Trimming left V 1 base short and J 4 bases short, with 8 bases between. CDR3 in amino acids: CSARGGAYEQYF. Written as DNA, the CDR3 is TGCAGTGCTAGAGGCGGGGCGTACGAGCAGTACTTC.

This clonotype turned up a few times. The gene calls are TRBV7-8 and TRBJ2-7; 7 nucleotides line up with TRBD2. Germline V CDR1 and CDR2: SGHVS, FQNEAQ. The CDR3 consists of 14 residues. Losses at the gene ends were 0 bases for V and 5 bases for J; bases not matched to a gene: 4. The CDR3 protein is CASSLAGLEDEQYF. The CDR3 DNA follows: TGTGCCAGCAGCTTAGCCGGACTAGAAGACGAGCAGTACTTC.